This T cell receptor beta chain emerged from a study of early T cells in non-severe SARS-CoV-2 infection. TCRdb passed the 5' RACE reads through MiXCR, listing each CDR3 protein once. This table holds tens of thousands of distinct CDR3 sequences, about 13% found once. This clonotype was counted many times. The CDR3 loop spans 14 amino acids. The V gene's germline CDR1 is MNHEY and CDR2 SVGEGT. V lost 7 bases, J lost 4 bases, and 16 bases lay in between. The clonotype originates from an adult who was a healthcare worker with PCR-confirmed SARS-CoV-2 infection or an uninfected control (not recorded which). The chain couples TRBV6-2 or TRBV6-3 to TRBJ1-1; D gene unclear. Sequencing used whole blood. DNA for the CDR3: TGTGCCAGCATTCCCCCGGCCGCCGGCACTGAAGCTTTCTTT. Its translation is CASIPPAAGTEAFF.